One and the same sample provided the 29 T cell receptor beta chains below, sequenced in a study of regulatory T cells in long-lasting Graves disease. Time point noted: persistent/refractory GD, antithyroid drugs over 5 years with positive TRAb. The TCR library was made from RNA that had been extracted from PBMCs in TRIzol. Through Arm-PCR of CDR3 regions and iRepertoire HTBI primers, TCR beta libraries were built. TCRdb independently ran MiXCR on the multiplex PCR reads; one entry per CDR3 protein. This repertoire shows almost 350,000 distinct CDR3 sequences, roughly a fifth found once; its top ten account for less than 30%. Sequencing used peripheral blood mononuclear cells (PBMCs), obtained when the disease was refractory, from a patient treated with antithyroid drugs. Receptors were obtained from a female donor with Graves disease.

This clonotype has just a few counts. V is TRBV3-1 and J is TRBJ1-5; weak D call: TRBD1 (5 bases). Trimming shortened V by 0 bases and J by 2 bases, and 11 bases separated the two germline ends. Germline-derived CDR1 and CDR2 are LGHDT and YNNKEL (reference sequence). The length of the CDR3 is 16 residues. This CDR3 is CASSQENTGGNQPQHF. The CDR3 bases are TGTGCCAGCAGCCAAGAAAATACAGGCGGCAATCAGCCCCAGCATTTT. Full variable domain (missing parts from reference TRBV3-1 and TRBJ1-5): DTAVSQTPKYLVTQMGNDKSIKCEQNLGHDTMYWYKQDSKKFLKIMFSYNNKELIINETVPNRFSPKSPDKAHLNLHINSLELGDSAVYFCASSQENTGGNQPQHFGDGTRLSIL.

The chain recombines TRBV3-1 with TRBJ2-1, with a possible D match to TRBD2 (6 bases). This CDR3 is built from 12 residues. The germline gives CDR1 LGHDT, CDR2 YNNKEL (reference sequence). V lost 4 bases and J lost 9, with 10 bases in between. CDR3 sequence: CASSLLASEQFF. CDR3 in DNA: TGTGCCAGCAGCCTACTAGCTAGTGAGCAGTTCTTC.

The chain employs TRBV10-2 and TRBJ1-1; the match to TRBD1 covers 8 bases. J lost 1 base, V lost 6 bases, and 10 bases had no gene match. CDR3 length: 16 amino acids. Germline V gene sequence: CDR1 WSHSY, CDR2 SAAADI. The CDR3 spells CASSSPVQGANTEAFF. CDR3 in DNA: TGCGCCAGCAGCTCGCCTGTTCAGGGGGCGAACACTGAAGCTTTCTTT.

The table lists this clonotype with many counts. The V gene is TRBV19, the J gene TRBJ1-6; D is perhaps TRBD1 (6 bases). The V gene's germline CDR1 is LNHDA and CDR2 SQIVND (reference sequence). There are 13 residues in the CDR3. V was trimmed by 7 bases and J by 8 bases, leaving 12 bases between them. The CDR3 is CASKDRRDSPLHF. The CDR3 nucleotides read TGTGCCAGTAAAGACAGGCGTGATTCACCCCTCCACTTT.

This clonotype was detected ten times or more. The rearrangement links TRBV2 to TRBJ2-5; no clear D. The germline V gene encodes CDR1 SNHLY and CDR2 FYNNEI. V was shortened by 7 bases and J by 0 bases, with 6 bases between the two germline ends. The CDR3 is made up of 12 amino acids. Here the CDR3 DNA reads TGTGCCAGCATTGGTTACCAAGAGACCCAGTACTTC. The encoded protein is CASIGYQETQYF.

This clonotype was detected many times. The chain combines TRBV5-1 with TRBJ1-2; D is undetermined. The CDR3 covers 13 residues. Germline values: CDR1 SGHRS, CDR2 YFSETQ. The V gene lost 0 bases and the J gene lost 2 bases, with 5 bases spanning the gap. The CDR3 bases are TGCGCCAGCAGCTTGGGTTGGAACTATGGCTACACCTTC. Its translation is CASSLGWNYGYTF.

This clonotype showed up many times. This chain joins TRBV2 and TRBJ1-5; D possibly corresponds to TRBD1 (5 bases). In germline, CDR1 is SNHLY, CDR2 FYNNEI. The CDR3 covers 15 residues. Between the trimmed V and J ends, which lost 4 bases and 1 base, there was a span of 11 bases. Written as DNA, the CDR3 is TGTGCCAGCAGTGTTACGGGGACGAGCAATCAGCCCCAGCATTTT. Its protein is CASSVTGTSNQPQHF.

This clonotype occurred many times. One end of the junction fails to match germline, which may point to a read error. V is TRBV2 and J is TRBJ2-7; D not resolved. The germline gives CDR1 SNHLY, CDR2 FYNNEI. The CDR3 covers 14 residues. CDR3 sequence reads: CASSEAKAPTEVRF. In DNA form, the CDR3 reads TGTGCCAGCAGTGAAGCTAAGGCCCCAACCGAAGTTAGGTTC.

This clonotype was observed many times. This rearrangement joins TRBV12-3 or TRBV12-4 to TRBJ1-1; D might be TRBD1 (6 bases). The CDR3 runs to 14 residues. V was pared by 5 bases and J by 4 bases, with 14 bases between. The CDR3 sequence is CASSHRRGGTEAFF. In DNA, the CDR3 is TGTGCCAGCAGTCACCGCAGGGGTGGCACTGAAGCTTTCTTT.

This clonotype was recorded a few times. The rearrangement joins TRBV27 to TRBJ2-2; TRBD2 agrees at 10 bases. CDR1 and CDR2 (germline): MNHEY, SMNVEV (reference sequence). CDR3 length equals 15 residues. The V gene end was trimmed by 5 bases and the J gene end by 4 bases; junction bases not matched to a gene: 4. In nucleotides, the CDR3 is TGTGCCAGCAGTCGGAGCGGGAGGGCCACCGGGGAGCTGTTTTTT. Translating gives CASSRSGRATGELFF.

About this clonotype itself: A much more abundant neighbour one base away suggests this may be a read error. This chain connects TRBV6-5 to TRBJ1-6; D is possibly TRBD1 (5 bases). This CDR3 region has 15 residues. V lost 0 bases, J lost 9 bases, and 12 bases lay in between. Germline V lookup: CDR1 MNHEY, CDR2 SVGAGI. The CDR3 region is CASSYSPGVSSPLHF. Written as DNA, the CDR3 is TGTGCCAGCAGTTACTCTCCGGGGGTAAGTTCACCCCTCCACTTT.

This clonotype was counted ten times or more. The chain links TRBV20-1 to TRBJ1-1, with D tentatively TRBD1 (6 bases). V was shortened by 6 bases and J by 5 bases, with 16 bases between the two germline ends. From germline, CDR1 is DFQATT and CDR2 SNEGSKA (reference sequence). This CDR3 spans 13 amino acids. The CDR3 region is CSALSRRGTEAFF. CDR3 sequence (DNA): TGCAGTGCCTTAAGCCGCAGGGGAACTGAAGCTTTCTTT.

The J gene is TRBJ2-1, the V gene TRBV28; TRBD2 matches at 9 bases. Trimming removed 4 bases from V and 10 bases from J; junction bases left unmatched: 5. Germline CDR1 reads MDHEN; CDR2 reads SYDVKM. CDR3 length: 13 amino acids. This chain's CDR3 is CASSSSSGTEQFF. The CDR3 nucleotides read TGTGCCAGCAGTTCATCTAGCGGGACAGAGCAGTTCTTC.

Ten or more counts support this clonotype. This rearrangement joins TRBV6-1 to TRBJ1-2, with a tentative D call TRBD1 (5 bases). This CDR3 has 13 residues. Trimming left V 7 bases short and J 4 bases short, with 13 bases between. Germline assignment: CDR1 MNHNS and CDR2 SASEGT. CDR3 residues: CASTLGGTYGYTF. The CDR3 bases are TGTGCCAGCACCCTTGGCGGGACCTATGGCTACACCTTC.

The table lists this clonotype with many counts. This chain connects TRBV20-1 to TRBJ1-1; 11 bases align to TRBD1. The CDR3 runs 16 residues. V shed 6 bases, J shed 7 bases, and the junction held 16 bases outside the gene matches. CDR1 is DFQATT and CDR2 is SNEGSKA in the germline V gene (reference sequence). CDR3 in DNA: TGCAGTGCAAAGCCCCGTAGGGGACAGGGGGTCGGTGAAGCTTTCTTT. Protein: CSAKPRRGQGVGEAFF.

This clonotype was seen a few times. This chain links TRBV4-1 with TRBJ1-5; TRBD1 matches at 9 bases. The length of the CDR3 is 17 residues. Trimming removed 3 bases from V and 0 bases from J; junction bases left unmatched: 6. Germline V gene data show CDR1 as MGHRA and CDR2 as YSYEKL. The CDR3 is CASSQTMTGGSNQPQHF. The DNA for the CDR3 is TGCGCCAGCAGCCAGACCATGACAGGGGGTAGCAATCAGCCCCAGCATTTT.

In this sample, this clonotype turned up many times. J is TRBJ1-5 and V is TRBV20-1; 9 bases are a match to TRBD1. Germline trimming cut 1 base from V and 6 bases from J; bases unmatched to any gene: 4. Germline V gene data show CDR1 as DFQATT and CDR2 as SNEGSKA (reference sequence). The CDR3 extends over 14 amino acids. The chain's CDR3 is CSARGDRDAQPQHF. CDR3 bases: TGCAGTGCTAGAGGGGACAGGGACGCTCAGCCCCAGCATTTT.

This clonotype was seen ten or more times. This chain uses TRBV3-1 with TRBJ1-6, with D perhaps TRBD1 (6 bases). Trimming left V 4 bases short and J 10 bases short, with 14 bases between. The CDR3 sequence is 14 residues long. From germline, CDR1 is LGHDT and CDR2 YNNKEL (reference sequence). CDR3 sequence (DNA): TGTGCCAGCAGCCGCACGGGGGCCGGATCACCCCTCCACTTT. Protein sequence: CASSRTGAGSPLHF.

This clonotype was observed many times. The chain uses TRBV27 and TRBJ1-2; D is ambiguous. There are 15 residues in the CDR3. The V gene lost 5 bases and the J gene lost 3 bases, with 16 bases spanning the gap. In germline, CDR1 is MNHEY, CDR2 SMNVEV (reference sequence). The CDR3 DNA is TGTGCCAGCAGTCGATATTACAGCCAATACTATGGCTACACCTTC. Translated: CASSRYYSQYYGYTF.

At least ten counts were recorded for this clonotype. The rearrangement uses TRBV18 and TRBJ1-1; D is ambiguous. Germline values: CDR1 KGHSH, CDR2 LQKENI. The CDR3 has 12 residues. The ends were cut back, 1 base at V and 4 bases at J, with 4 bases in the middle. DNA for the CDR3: TGTGCCAGCTCACCACAGTTCACTGAAGCTTTCTTT. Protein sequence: CASSPQFTEAFF.

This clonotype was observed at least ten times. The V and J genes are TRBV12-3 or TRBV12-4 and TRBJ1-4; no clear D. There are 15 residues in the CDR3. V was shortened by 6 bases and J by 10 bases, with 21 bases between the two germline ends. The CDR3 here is CASSLNGEVFGKLFF. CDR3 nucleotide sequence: TGTGCCAGCAGCTTAAATGGGGAGGTTTTCGGAAAACTGTTTTTT.

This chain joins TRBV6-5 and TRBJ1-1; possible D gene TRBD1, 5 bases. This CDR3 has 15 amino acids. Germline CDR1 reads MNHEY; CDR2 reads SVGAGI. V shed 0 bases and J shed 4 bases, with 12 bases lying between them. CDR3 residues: CASSYSIGGVTEAFF. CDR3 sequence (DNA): TGTGCCAGCAGTTACTCGATAGGAGGGGTCACTGAAGCTTTCTTT.

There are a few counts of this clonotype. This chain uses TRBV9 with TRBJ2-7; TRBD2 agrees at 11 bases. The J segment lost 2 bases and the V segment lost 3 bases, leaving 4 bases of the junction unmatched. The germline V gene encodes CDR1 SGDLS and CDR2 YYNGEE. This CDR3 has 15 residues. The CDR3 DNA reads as TGTGCCAGCAGCGCCTATAGCGGGAGGGCCTACGAGCAGTACTTC. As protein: CASSAYSGRAYEQYF.

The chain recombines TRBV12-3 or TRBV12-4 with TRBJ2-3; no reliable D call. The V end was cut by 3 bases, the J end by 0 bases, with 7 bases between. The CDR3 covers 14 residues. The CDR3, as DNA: TGTGCCAGCAGTTTGAATCCTAGCACAGATACGCAGTATTTT. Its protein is CASSLNPSTDTQYF.

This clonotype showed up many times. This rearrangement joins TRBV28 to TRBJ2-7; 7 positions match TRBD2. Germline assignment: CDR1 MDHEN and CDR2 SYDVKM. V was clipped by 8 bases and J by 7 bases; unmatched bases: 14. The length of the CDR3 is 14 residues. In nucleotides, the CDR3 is TGTGCCAGCGAGGGAGGGTTAGCGGGTCGGGAGCAGTACTTC. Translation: CASEGGLAGREQYF.

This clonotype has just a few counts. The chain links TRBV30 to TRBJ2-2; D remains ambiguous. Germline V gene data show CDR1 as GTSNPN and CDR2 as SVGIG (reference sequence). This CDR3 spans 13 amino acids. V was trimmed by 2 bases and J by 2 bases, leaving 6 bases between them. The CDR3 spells CAWSTSNTGELFF. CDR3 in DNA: TGTGCCTGGAGTACCAGTAACACCGGGGAGCTGTTTTTT.

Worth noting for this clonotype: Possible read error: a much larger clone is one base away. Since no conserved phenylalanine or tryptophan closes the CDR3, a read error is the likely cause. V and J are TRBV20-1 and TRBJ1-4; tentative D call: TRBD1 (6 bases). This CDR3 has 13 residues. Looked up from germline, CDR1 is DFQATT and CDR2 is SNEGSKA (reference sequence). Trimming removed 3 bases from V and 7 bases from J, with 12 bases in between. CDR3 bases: TGCAGTGCTAGGGAGGGACAAGGTGAAAAACTGTTTTTA. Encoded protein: CSAREGQGEKLFL.

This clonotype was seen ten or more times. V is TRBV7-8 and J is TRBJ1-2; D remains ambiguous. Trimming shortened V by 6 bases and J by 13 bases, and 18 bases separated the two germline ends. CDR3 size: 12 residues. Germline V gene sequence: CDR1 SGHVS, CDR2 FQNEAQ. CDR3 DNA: TGTGCCAGCAGTCCGGCCCTAAGGGATGGCACCTTC. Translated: CASSPALRDGTF.

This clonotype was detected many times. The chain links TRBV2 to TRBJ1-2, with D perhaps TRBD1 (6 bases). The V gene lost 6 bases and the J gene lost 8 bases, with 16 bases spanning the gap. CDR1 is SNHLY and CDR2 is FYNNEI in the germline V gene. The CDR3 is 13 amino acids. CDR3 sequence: CASRLQGGYGYTF. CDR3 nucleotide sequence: TGTGCCAGCAGATTACAGGGAGGCTACGGCTACACCTTC.